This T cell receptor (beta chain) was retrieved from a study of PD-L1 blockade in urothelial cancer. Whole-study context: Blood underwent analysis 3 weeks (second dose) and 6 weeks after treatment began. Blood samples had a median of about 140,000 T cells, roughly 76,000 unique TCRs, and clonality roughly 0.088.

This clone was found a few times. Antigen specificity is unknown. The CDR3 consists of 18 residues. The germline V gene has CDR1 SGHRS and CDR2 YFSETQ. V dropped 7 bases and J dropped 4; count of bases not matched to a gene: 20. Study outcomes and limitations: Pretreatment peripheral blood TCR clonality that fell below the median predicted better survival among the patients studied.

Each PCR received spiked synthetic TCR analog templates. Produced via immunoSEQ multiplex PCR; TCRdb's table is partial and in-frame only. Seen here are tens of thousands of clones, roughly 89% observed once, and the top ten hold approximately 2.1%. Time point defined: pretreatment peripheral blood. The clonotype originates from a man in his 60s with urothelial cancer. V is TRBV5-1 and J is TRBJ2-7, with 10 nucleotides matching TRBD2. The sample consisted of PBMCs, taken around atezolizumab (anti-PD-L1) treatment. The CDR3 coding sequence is TGCGCCAGCCAAAAATATCACCAAGTTAGCGGGGGGTTATACGAGCAGTACTTC. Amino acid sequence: CASQKYHQVSGGLYEQYF. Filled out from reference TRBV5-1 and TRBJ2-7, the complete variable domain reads KAGVTQTPRYLIKTRGQQVTLSCSPISGHRSVSWYQQTPGQGLQFLFEYFSETQRNKGNFPGRFSGRQFSNSRSEMNVSTLELGDSALYLCASQKYHQVSGGLYEQYFGPGTRLTVT.